Here is one T cell receptor beta chain with its context. This entry belongs to a study of blood T cell repertoires in COVID-19. Study-level background: Samples came from the United States, Italy and Spain, spanning acute and convalescent COVID-19. The cDNA or gDNA used as material had been derived from T cells, B-cell-depleted T cells, or PBMCs.

Original processing notes: Reference gene primer amplification gave nucleated cell count estimates. Sequencing used immunoSEQ multiplex PCR; TCRdb keeps in-frame clones, though not all of them. D and trimming were read from the DNA, whereas the V and J calls and clone size are those reported in that table. Seen here are under 55,000 clones, about 85% observed once, and the top ten hold around 5%. Germline CDR1 MNHEY, CDR2 SMNVEV (reference sequence). The CDR3 has 13 amino acids. Trimming took off 3 bases at V and 5 bases at J, with 7 bases between the two ends. This chain connects TRBV27 to TRBJ2-2; TRBD2 might be the D (6 bases). Sequencing was done on a sample of peripheral blood. The source is a man between 35 and 55 years old with active COVID-19. CDR3: CASSFRGTGELFF. CDR3 DNA sequence: TGTGCCAGCAGTTTTCGGGGGACCGGGGAGCTGTTTTTT.